This TCR beta chain stems from a study of memory CD4+ T cells and cytomegalovirus serostatus. Study as a whole: This sample comes from healthy Belgian adults, roughly nine CMV seropositive, about 23 seronegative.

The sort gate was single viable CD3+CD4+CD8-CD45RO+ cells for memory CD4+ T cells. Serum IgG to CMV pp150, pp28, p38 and p52 defined serostatus. The ends were cut back, 5 bases at V and 7 bases at J, with 10 bases in the middle. The germline gives CDR1 SGHNT, CDR2 YYREEE (reference sequence). CDR3 size: 11 residues. As to this clone: Its antigen is unknown.

The study, taken as a whole, reports: Repertoires predicted CMV serostatus with median bootstrapped AUC of about 0.94.

In the original analysis: After removing out-of-frame reads, millions of distinct TCRbeta sequences remained. TCRdb's table, derived via immunoSEQ multiplex PCR, lists solely in-frame clones and lacks some. That table is the source of V, J and clone size, and D and trimming were worked out from the DNA. The table has some 80,000 clones, 80% seen once; the top ten hold 0.78%. The rearrangement uses TRBV5-4 and TRBJ2-7; tentatively, D is TRBD1 (6 bases). This sequence originates from an adult in good health and CMV-seronegative. Sequencing was carried out using memory CD4+ T cells from blood. The CDR3 coding sequence is TGTGCCAGCAGTTTAGGGACAGAGCAGTACTTC. This gives the protein CASSLGTEQYF.